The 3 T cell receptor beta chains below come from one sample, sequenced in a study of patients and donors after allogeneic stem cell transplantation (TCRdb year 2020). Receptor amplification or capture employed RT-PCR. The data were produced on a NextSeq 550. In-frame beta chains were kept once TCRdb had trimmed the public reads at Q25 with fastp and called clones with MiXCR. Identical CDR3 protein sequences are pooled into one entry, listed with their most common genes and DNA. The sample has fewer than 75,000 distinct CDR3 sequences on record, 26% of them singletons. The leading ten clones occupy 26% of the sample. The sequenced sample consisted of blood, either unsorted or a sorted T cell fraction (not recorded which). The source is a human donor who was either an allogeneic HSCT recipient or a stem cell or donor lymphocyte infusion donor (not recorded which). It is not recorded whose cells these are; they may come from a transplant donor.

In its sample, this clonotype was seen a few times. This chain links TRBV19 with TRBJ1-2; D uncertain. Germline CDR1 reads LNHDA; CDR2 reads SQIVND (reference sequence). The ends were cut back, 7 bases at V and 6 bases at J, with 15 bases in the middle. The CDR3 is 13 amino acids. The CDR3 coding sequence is TGTGCCAGTAACATGCTCCCGGCGAATGGCTACACCTTC. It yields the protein CASNMLPANGYTF.

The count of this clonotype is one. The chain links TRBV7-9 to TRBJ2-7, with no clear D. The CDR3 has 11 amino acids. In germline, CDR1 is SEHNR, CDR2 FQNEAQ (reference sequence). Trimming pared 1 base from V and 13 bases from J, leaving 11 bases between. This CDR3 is CASSLGHVIYF. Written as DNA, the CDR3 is TGTGCCAGCAGCTTAGGGCATGTAATCTACTTC.

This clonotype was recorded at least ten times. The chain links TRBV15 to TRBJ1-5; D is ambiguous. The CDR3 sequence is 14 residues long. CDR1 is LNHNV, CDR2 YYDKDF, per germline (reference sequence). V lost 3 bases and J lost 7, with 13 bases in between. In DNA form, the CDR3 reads TGTGCCACCAGCAGGGATGGGAGAGAGCAGCCCCAGCATTTT. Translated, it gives CATSRDGREQPQHF.